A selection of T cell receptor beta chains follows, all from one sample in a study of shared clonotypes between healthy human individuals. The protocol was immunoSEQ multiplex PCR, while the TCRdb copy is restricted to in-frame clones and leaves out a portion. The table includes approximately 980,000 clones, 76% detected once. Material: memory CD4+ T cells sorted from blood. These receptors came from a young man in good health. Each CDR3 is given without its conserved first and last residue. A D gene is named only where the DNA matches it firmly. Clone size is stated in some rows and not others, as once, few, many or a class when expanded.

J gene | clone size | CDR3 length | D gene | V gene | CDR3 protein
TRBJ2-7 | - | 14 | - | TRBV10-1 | ASSELGLADPLQQY
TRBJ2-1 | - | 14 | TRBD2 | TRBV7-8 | ASSLEGGGRYNEQF
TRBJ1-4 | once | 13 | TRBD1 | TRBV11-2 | ASSLRDRTNEKLF
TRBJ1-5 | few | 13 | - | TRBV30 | AWSLLDGSNQPQH
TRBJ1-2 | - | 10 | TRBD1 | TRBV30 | AWSDRGDAYT
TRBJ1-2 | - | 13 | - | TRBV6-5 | ASSSPPTGNYGYT
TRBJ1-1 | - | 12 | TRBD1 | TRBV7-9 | ASSVGRQGGEAF
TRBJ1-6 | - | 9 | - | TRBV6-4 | ASSSGPPLH
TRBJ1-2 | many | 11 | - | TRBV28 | ATKPDSWVGYT
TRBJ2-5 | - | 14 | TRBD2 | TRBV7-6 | ASSPTSGRVGETQY
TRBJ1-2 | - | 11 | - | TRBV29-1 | SVEDLRGTGYT
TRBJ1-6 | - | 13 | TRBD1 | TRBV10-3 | AISDGTGSNSPLH
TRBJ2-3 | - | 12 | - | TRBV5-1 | ASSLGQERDTQY
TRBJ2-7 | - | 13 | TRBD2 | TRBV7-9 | ASSLAAGASYEQY
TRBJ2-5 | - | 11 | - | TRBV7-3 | ASSFGPTGTQY
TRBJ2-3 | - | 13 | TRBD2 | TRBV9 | ASSAPAGGTDTQY
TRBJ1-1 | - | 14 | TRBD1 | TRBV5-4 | ASSGGGGSLGTEAF
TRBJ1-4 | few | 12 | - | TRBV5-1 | ASSLDSTNEKLF
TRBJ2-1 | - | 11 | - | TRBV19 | ASSTQRRNEQF
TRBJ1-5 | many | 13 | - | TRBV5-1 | ASSLEGISNQPQH
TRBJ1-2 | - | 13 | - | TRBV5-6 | ASSGPRAPNYGYT
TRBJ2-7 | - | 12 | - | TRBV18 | ASSPPPGPYEQY